This T cell receptor (beta chain) was sequenced during a study of radiation and T cells in renal cell carcinoma. The CDR3 is made up of 11 amino acids. The germline CDR1 and CDR2 sequences are MNHEY and SMNVEV (reference sequence). V was shortened by 7 bases and J by 4 bases, with 7 bases between the two germline ends. Comments on this clone: Its specificity is unknown.

The study, taken as a whole, reports: Top tumor clonotypes rose in blood 2 weeks post-radiation, then contracted.

Time point in this sample: blood 2 weeks post-SBRT. As for treatment: 15 Gy SBRT to primary tumor, nephrectomy 4 weeks later. This renal cell carcinoma was of the clear cell type. Produced via immunoSEQ multiplex PCR; TCRdb's table is partial and in-frame only. The sample lists 95,000 to 150,000 clones, about four fifths occurring once. The starting material was blood, obtained from a patient whose treatment included radiotherapy and nephrectomy. The clonotype originates from a man between 45 and 60 years old with renal cell carcinoma. The chain couples TRBV27 to TRBJ1-1; D is uncertain. CDR3 sequence: CASTLGTEAFF. The DNA for the CDR3 is TGTGCCAGCACCTTGGGCACTGAAGCTTTCTTT.